These 13 T cell receptor beta chains were all obtained from the same sample, sequenced in a study of tumor and adjacent non-tumor tissue in lung cancer (dated by TCRdb to the late 2010s). RNA was isolated from bulk, unsorted tissue, and RNA quality was assessed with a NanoDrop ND-1000 and an Agilent 2100. Libraries were made using multiplex PCR. For sequencing, an Illumina HiSeq 2500 was employed. Following protocols modified from ARM-PCR, the researchers constructed TCRbeta libraries through three rounds of nested PCR with primers (Table S4). The public reads were run again by TCRdb, first through fastp at Q25 and then through MiXCR, and only productive beta chains were kept. Duplicate CDR3 protein sequences are folded into a single record with the most common DNA and genes. This sample is represented by more than 85,000 distinct CDR3 sequences; over 75% of them were singletons. The top ten clones comprise more than 20% of the sample.

Sequencing was carried out using lung tumor tissue. The receptors originated from a man in his 70s with non-small cell lung cancer.

This chain links TRBV11-2 with TRBJ2-2; D gene uncertain. The CDR3 totals 15 residues. Germline V gene data show CDR1 as SGHAT and CDR2 as FQNNGV. Trimming stripped 1 base from V and 4 bases from J, with 10 bases between. The CDR3 nucleotides read TGTGCCAGCAGCTTAGCATTAGCCCGCACCGGGGAGCTGTTTTTT. It codes for CASSLALARTGELFF.

This clonotype was recorded a few times. Being one base from a much bigger clone, this may be a read error. The chain links TRBV28 to TRBJ2-7, with a weak D call TRBD2 (5 bases). The length of the CDR3 is 16 residues. Germline V gene sequence: CDR1 MDHEN, CDR2 SYDVKM. This CDR3 reads CTSSLEGRRFSYEQYF. As DNA, the CDR3 is TGTACCAGCAGTTTAGAGGGCAGGCGATTCTCCTACGAGCAGTACTTC.

Concerning this clonotype itself: The junction differs from germline at one of its ends, possibly a read error. V is TRBV14 and J is TRBJ2-3; D is unresolved. Germline V CDR1 and CDR2: SGHDN, FVKESK. This CDR3 is 11 amino acids long. The CDR3 coding sequence is TGTGCCAACAGCCAACATGCCACGCAGTATTTT. This sequence encodes CANSQHATQYF.

The CDR3: CASSPRPGQGLLEQFF. The CDR3 nucleotides read TGTGCCAGCAGTCCCCGGCCGGGACAGGGGCTACTTGAGCAGTTCTTC. The V gene is TRBV11-1, the J gene TRBJ2-1, with 10 bases aligning to TRBD1. Germline CDR1 and CDR2: SGHAT and FQDESV (reference sequence). V was pared by 6 bases and J by 9 bases, with 14 bases of the junction left unmatched. CDR3 length equals 16 residues.

The gene calls are TRBV29-1 and TRBJ2-2; possibly TRBD2 for D (6 bases). The CDR3 runs to 14 residues. The V end lost 7 bases, the J end lost 3 bases, and 15 bases lay between the germline ends. Germline values: CDR1 SQVTM, CDR2 ANQGSEA. The CDR3 nucleotides read TGCAGCGCTGTCGTAACGGGGGACACCGGGGAGCTGTTTTTT. Residues: CSAVVTGDTGELFF.

The V gene is TRBV5-6, the J gene TRBJ2-7; TRBD1 might be the D (5 bases). The CDR3 consists of 14 residues. Germline V gene data show CDR1 as SGHDT and CDR2 as YYEEEE. V lost 9 bases and J lost 4, with 20 bases in between. CDR3 nucleotides: TGTGCCAACAACTTAGGGGCGGATTATTACGAGCAGTACTTC. Residues: CANNLGADYYEQYF.

CDR3 protein: CAITFRRARGYEQYF. CDR3 DNA: TGTGCCATCACTTTCCGGCGGGCCAGGGGTTACGAGCAGTACTTC. The rearrangement joins TRBV28 to TRBJ2-7, with D maybe TRBD1 (6 bases). V dropped 10 bases and J dropped 4 bases, with 23 bases sitting between them. CDR1 MDHEN and CDR2 SYDVKM come from the germline V gene. The CDR3 runs 15 residues.

In the case of this clonotype: One base away lies a much larger clone, so this may be a sequencing read error. The rearrangement joins TRBV5-1 to TRBJ2-4; D remains unclear. The CDR3 loop spans 15 amino acids. CDR1 and CDR2 (germline): SGHRS, YFSETQ. The chain's CDR3 is CACSPSSNRQNIQYF. The CDR3 DNA is TGCGCCTGCAGCCCCTCGAGTAATCGCCAAAACATTCAGTACTTC.

With respect to this clonotype: Without the conserved terminal phenylalanine or tryptophan, this CDR3 likely stems from a read error. This chain joins TRBV4-3 and TRBJ2-1, with 8 bases that match TRBD2. CDR3 length: 17 residues. Per germline, CDR1 LGHNA and CDR2 YSLEER. CDR3 nucleotide sequence: TGCGCTAGCAGCCAAGTCCCAGCGGGAGCTGAATACAATGAGCAGTTCATC. Amino acid sequence: CASSQVPAGAEYNEQFI.

Concerning this clonotype itself: Its ends do not fully match the called genes, so a read error is possible. CDR3 protein: CDSSSANSWNTEAFF. CDR3 coding DNA: TGTGACAGCAGCTCCGCCAATTCATGGAACACTGAAGCTTTCTTT. The gene calls are TRBV11-2 and TRBJ1-1; D ambiguous. The germline CDR1 and CDR2 sequences are SGHAT and FQNNGV. The CDR3 totals 15 residues.

As regards this clonotype: No conserved phenylalanine or tryptophan is present at the end of the CDR3, so a read error is the likely explanation. The chain uses TRBV6-2 or TRBV6-3 and TRBJ2-1; 8 bases fit TRBD2. CDR1 MNHEY and CDR2 SVGEGT come from the germline V gene. V was clipped by 8 bases and J by 6 bases; unmatched bases: 12. CDR3 length: 15 residues. Here the CDR3 reads CASGPGLGYTNEQFL. The CDR3 DNA reads TGTGCCAGCGGTCCGGGACTAGGCTATACCAATGAGCAGTTCTTA.

As concerns this clonotype: This may be a read error: a much more frequent sequence differs by one nucleotide. The rearrangement joins TRBV5-1 to TRBJ2-1; D is ambiguous. The CDR3 has 12 residues. Germline CDR1 and CDR2: SGHRS and YFSETQ. V lost 3 bases and J lost 4, with 5 bases in between. CDR3 residues: CASSSTYNEQFF. The CDR3 nucleotides read TGCGCCAGCAGCTCAACTTACAATGAGCAGTTCTTC.

On this clonotype itself: The junction and the germline gene differ at one end; a read error may be behind it. This rearrangement joins TRBV6-5 to TRBJ1-2, with a tentative D call TRBD1 (6 bases). CDR3 length: 15 residues. CDR1 and CDR2 from the germline V gene are MNHEY and SVGAGI. The CDR3 sequence: CVSSHRRGRDYGYTF. CDR3 coding DNA: TGTGTCAGCAGCCATCGTAGGGGGAGGGACTATGGCTACACCTTC.